This TCR beta chain was retrieved from a study of shared clonotypes between healthy human individuals. Terminally differentiated effector memory CD45RA+ cells were excluded by CCR7 positive selection of CD45RO-negative cells. Some clones are missing from TCRdb's copy, which holds only in-frame ones; the method was immunoSEQ multiplex PCR. The repertoire has about 2.1 million clones, around 93% of them found once; the top ten carry more than 1.5%. Germline loops: CDR1 PRHDT, CDR2 FYEKMQ (reference sequence). This CDR3 has 16 residues. Trimming left V 1 base short and J 1 base short, with 13 bases between.

The receptor comes from a man aged 18 to 29 in good health. Some clones in this sample may be carry-over from other donors' samples. The sequenced sample consisted of naive CD8+ T cells from PBMCs. V is TRBV13 and J is TRBJ2-5; no reliable D call. DNA of the CDR3: TGTGCCAGCAGCTTAGTGGGCACACCTTCCCAAGAGACCCAGTACTTC. It yields the protein CASSLVGTPSQETQYF.